This passage covers 10 T cell receptor beta chains from one sample sequenced in a study of shared clonotypes between healthy human individuals. Sequencing was performed with immunoSEQ multiplex PCR; in TCRdb, only in-frame clones are kept and a portion is missing. The data show some 690,000 clones, about 90% seen once. The sample taken for sequencing was memory CD8+ T cells from PBMCs. Subset denoted: CD45RO+ cells pooled with CCR7-negative TemRA cells. Receptor source: a man aged 18 to 29 in good health. Some clones in this sample may be carry-over from other donors' samples.

This rearrangement joins TRBV11-2 to TRBJ2-1; D remains unclear. The CDR3 covers 15 residues. Trimming removed 0 bases from V and 3 bases from J, with 9 bases in between. Germline CDR1 reads SGHAT; CDR2 reads FQNNGV. CDR3 sequence: CASSLDGPVYNEQFF. The CDR3 region has the DNA TGTGCCAGCAGCTTAGACGGGCCGGTCTACAATGAGCAGTTCTTC.

V and J are TRBV2 and TRBJ2-1; TRBD2 matches at 9 bases. J gave up 7 bases and V 4 bases, and 14 bases lay outside the gene matches. Germline CDR1 SNHLY, CDR2 FYNNEI. The CDR3 runs 17 residues. Here the CDR3 DNA reads TGTGCCAGCAGTGTAAGGGGACTAGCCTCTCCTGGGAATGAGCAGTTCTTC. Amino acid sequence: CASSVRGLASPGNEQFF.

V usage is TRBV5-1 and J usage is TRBJ2-7; TRBD1 matches 9 bases. Per the germline V gene, CDR1 is SGHRS and CDR2 is YFSETQ. Trimming cost V 4 bases and J 7 bases; bases outside gene matches: 9. This CDR3 is built from 14 residues. The CDR3, as DNA: TGCGCCAGCAGCCCCCGGGACAGGGATAGGGAGCAGTACTTC. Its translation is CASSPRDRDREQYF.

This clone appeared a single time. The CDR3 here is CASKHTGGKNEKLFF. Written as DNA, the CDR3 is TGTGCCAGCAAACACACAGGGGGAAAGAATGAAAAACTGTTTTTT. The gene calls are TRBV6-1 and TRBJ1-4; 8 bases line up with TRBD1. CDR3 size: 15 residues. Germline V gene sequence: CDR1 MNHNS, CDR2 SASEGT. V shed 7 bases and J 5 bases; nucleotides not matched to a gene: 9.

The chain uses TRBV19 and TRBJ1-5; tentatively, D is TRBD1 (5 bases). The germline V and J ends were trimmed by 0 bases and 10 bases, with 16 bases remaining between them. Germline V gene lookup returns CDR1 LNHDA and CDR2 SQIVND (reference sequence). There are 15 residues in the CDR3. The CDR3 sequence: CASSIDGRAYLPQHF. The CDR3 DNA follows: TGTGCCAGTAGTATAGACGGCAGGGCATATCTTCCCCAGCATTTT.

In DNA, the CDR3 is TGTGCCAGCAGGCGCTTCGAAGGCGGGATGGTGGATACGCAGTATTTT. Protein: CASRRFEGGMVDTQYF. V gene TRBV27 combines with J gene TRBJ2-3, with TRBD2 as a possible D gene (6 bases). V was trimmed by 6 bases and J by 6 bases, leaving 22 bases between them. The CDR3 extends over 16 amino acids. The germline CDR1 and CDR2 sequences are MNHEY and SMNVEV (reference sequence).

V is TRBV5-5 and J is TRBJ1-1; D ambiguous. CDR3 size: 13 residues. V lost 6 bases and J 1 base, leaving 10 bases between the germline ends. Germline CDR1 is SGHKS and CDR2 is YYEKEE (reference sequence). For the CDR3, the DNA is TGTGCCAGCATGGGCCGACCGAACACTGAAGCTTTCTTT. This gives the protein CASMGRPNTEAFF. The full variable domain, completed using reference TRBV5-5 and TRBJ1-1, is DAGVTQSPTHLIKTRGQQVTLRCSPISGHKSVSWYQQVLGQGPQFIFQYYEKEERGRGNFPDRFSARQFPNYSSELNVNALLLGDSALYLCASMGRPNTEAFFGQGTRLTVV.

The chain has TRBV27 and TRBJ1-4, with D unclear. Trimming shortened V by 5 bases and J by 6 bases, and 22 bases separated the two germline ends. This CDR3 has 17 amino acids. The germline gives CDR1 MNHEY, CDR2 SMNVEV (reference sequence). The CDR3 region has the DNA TGTGCCAGCAGTCCTAGACCACAATTTACACTAGATGAAAAACTGTTTTTT. It yields the protein CASSPRPQFTLDEKLFF.

This rearrangement joins TRBV5-8 to TRBJ1-2; D gene unclear. CDR3 length: 14 residues. Trimming removed 0 bases at V and 6 bases at J, with 12 bases between. Germline V gene lookup returns CDR1 SGHTS and CDR2 YDEGEE. CDR3 sequence reads: CASSLARAYDGYTF. In DNA form, the CDR3 reads TGTGCCAGCAGCTTGGCCCGAGCTTACGATGGCTACACCTTC.

V and J are TRBV30 and TRBJ1-2, with D possibly matching TRBD1 (5 bases). The CDR3 has 14 amino acids. The V end lost 5 bases, the J end lost 0 bases, and 13 bases lay between the germline ends. The germline gives CDR1 GTSNPN, CDR2 SVGIG (reference sequence). In DNA, the CDR3 is TGTGCCTGGTCCCGGGACCGATCTAACTATGGCTACACCTTC. Protein product: CAWSRDRSNYGYTF.